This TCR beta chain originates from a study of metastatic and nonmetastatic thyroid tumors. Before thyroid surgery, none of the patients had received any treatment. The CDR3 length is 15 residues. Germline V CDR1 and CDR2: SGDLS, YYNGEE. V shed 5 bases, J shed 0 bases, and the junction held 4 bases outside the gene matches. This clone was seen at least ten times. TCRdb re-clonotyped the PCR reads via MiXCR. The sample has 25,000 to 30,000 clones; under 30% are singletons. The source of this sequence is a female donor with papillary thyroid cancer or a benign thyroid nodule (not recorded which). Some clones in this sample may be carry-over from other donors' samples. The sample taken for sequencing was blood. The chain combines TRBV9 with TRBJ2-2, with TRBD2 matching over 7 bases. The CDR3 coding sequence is TGTGCCAGCAGGGGAGGGTCGTCGAACACCGGGGAGCTGTTTTTT. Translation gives CASRGGSSNTGELFF. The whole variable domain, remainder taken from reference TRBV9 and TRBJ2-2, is DSGVTQTPKHLITATGQRVTLRCSPRSGDLSVYWYQQSLDQGLQFLIQYYNGEERAKGNILERFSAQQFPDLHSELNLSSLELGDSALYFCASRGGSSNTGELFFGEGSRLTVL.